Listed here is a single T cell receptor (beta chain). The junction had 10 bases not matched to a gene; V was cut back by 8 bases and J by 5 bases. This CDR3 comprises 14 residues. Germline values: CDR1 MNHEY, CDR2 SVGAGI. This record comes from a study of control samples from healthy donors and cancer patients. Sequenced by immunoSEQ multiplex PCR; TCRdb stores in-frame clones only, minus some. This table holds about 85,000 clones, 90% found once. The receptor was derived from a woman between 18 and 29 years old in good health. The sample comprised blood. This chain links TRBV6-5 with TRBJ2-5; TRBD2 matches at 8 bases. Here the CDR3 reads CASGVAGGGETQYF. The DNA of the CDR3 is TGTGCCAGCGGGGTGGCGGGGGGCGGGGAGACCCAGTACTTC.